What follows are 18 T cell receptor beta chains derived from one specimen sequenced in a study of CD8+ T cells in alopecia areata. In each case, RNA was isolated and then reverse transcribed into cDNA as the sequencing template. TCRdb's copy holds only in-frame clones and misses some; the assay was immunoSEQ multiplex PCR. The data show around 150,000 clones, around 82% seen once. The treatment was: oral pan-JAK inhibitor, 5-10 mg twice daily. The sequences come from CD8+ T cells sorted from blood, collected at week 4, from a patient treated with tofacitinib. These receptors originate from a human donor with alopecia areata.

This clone was counted once. The rearrangement links TRBV5-1 to TRBJ2-3, with a tentative D call TRBD2 (7 bases). V was pared by 3 bases and J by 4 bases, with 21 bases between. The CDR3 totals 17 residues. The germline gives CDR1 SGHRS, CDR2 YFSETQ. As DNA, the CDR3 is TGCGCCAGCAGCTCCGTCGGGGCGGGGGCTTTTGCAGATACGCAGTATTTT. Protein sequence: CASSSVGAGAFADTQYF.

The chain carries TRBV5-4 and TRBJ2-5; D is unclear. Trimming shortened V by 0 bases and J by 4 bases, and 10 bases separated the two germline ends. Germline loops: CDR1 SGHNT, CDR2 YYREEE (reference sequence). CDR3 length: 14 amino acids. As DNA, the CDR3 is TGTGCCAGCAGCTTGGGGGGTCCTTTAGAGACCCAGTACTTC. Translating it yields CASSLGGPLETQYF.

The chain uses TRBV4-1 and TRBJ1-5; a possible D gene is TRBD1 (5 bases). Germline values: CDR1 MGHRA, CDR2 YSYEKL. V shed 0 bases and J shed 3 bases, with 12 bases lying between them. The CDR3 runs to 16 residues. The CDR3 reads CASSQDGRDPNQPQHF. CDR3 bases: TGCGCCAGCAGCCAAGACGGCCGGGACCCCAATCAGCCCCAGCATTTT.

The chain employs TRBV4-1 and TRBJ2-7; TRBD1 matches at 7 bases. Germline lookup yields CDR1 MGHRA and CDR2 YSYEKL. The ends lost 4 bases at V and 0 bases at J; junction bases unmatched: 9. The CDR3 is made up of 16 amino acids. In DNA, the CDR3 is TGCGCCAGCAGCCGATCGACCACAGGGGCCTCCTACGAGCAGTACTTC. It translates to CASSRSTTGASYEQYF.

This clone was seen a few times. J is TRBJ2-5 and V is TRBV4-1; TRBD1 might be the D (6 bases). Between the trimmed V and J ends, which lost 0 bases and 1 base, there was a span of 9 bases. Germline loops: CDR1 MGHRA, CDR2 YSYEKL. CDR3 length: 15 amino acids. The chain's CDR3 is CASSQDRGPQETQYF. CDR3 nucleotide sequence: TGCGCCAGCAGCCAAGACAGGGGCCCCCAAGAGACCCAGTACTTC.

The rearrangement uses TRBV15 and TRBJ2-1, with no clear D. V lost 5 bases and J lost 0, with 11 bases in between. This CDR3 has 15 amino acids. The germline V gene has CDR1 LNHNV and CDR2 YYDKDF (reference sequence). The CDR3 nucleotides are TGTGCCACCAGCCCCTTCTCGAGCTCCTACAATGAGCAGTTCTTC. Its protein product is CATSPFSSSYNEQFF.

This chain uses TRBV5-1 with TRBJ2-5; 11 bases are shared with TRBD1. Germline values: CDR1 SGHRS, CDR2 YFSETQ. V lost 5 bases to trimming and J lost 4 bases; unmatched junction nucleotides: 7. This CDR3 contains 15 residues. CDR3 DNA: TGCGCCAGCAGTGCCGGGACAGGGGGTCTAGAGACCCAGTACTTC. Encoded protein: CASSAGTGGLETQYF.

The count of this clone is one. J is TRBJ1-1 and V is TRBV5-6, with 8 bases that match TRBD1. The CDR3 spans 13 residues. The V gene end was trimmed by 3 bases and the J gene end by 3 bases; junction bases not matched to a gene: 1. Per the germline V gene, CDR1 is SGHDT and CDR2 is YYEEEE. The CDR3 loop reads CASSSDRDTEAFF. Here the CDR3 DNA reads TGTGCCAGCAGCTCGGACAGGGACACTGAAGCTTTCTTT.

The chain joins TRBV5-1 to TRBJ2-3; D is unresolved. Trimming cost V 2 bases and J 1 base, with 8 bases left between them. This CDR3 is built from 14 residues. Germline V lookup: CDR1 SGHRS, CDR2 YFSETQ. CDR3 sequence: CASSFRTRTDTQYF. The CDR3 DNA sequence: TGCGCCAGCAGCTTCAGAACCCGCACAGATACGCAGTATTTT.

This clone was counted once. The gene calls are TRBV2 and TRBJ2-1; no clear D gene. Trimming took 5 bases from V and 9 from J, leaving 11 bases between them. The germline V gene encodes CDR1 SNHLY and CDR2 FYNNEI. The CDR3 covers 12 residues. The CDR3 coding sequence is TGTGCCAGCAGTCGGATCCAACCTGAGCAGTTCTTC. Translated: CASSRIQPEQFF.

The chain couples TRBV19 to TRBJ2-7; D is undetermined. The germline V gene has CDR1 LNHDA and CDR2 SQIVND (reference sequence). Trimming pared 5 bases from V and 4 bases from J, leaving 12 bases between. CDR3 size: 13 residues. The CDR3 loop is CASSPAIQYEQYF. DNA of the CDR3: TGTGCCAGTAGTCCAGCCATACAATACGAGCAGTACTTC.

The V call is TRBV27, the J call TRBJ2-6; tentative D call: TRBD1 (6 bases). Trimming removed 1 base at V and 1 base at J, with 17 bases between. The V gene's germline CDR1 is MNHEY and CDR2 SMNVEV (reference sequence). The CDR3 runs to 19 residues. CDR3 region: CASSLWFGGESSGANVLTF. The DNA of the CDR3 is TGTGCCAGCAGTTTATGGTTTGGGGGCGAATCGTCTGGGGCCAACGTCCTGACTTTC.

V gene TRBV19 combines with J gene TRBJ2-2; D gene uncertain. CDR3 size: 14 residues. Between the trimmed V and J ends, which lost 5 bases and 1 base, there was a span of 8 bases. Germline loops: CDR1 LNHDA, CDR2 SQIVND (reference sequence). The CDR3 region is CASSRWENTGELFF. In DNA, the CDR3 is TGTGCCAGTAGTCGGTGGGAGAACACCGGGGAGCTGTTTTTT.

This clone was recorded only once. The chain recombines TRBV6-5 with TRBJ1-1; the D gene is possibly TRBD1 (6 bases). The CDR3 consists of 13 residues. The germline V and J ends were trimmed by 7 bases and 2 bases, with 11 bases remaining between them. CDR1 is MNHEY, CDR2 SVGAGI, per germline. CDR3 nucleotides: TGTGCCAGCAAAGGGGGACCCAACACTGAAGCTTTCTTT. Translated: CASKGGPNTEAFF.

The V and J genes are TRBV27 and TRBJ2-1, with a weak D call TRBD1 (5 bases). The V gene's germline CDR1 is MNHEY and CDR2 SMNVEV (reference sequence). The germline V and J ends were trimmed by 5 bases and 8 bases, with 19 bases remaining between them. The CDR3 extends over 15 amino acids. In nucleotides, the CDR3 is TGTGCCAGCAGTAAAAAGGGGCCAGGCAAAGATGAGCAGTTCTTC. The encoded protein is CASSKKGPGKDEQFF.

V and J are TRBV4-3 and TRBJ1-1, with D uncertain. From germline, CDR1 is LGHNA and CDR2 YSLEER. V lost 3 bases and J 2 bases, leaving 13 bases between the germline ends. The CDR3 loop spans 15 amino acids. CDR3 loop: CASSHPGEGNTEAFF. In DNA form, the CDR3 reads TGCGCCAGCAGCCACCCCGGGGAGGGTAACACTGAAGCTTTCTTT.

V and J are TRBV4-3 and TRBJ2-1, with TRBD2 matching 11 bases. The CDR3 has 17 residues. The V segment lost 0 bases and the J segment 5 bases; nucleotides outside the gene matches: 6. The germline CDR1 and CDR2 sequences are LGHNA and YSLEER. The DNA of the CDR3 is TGCGCCAGCAGCCAAGATCTCGCTAGCGGGGGGAACAATGAGCAGTTCTTC. It specifies CASSQDLASGGNNEQFF.

V gene TRBV29-1 combines with J gene TRBJ1-1; possible D gene TRBD1, 6 bases. This CDR3 region has 13 residues. CDR1 is SQVTM and CDR2 is ANQGSEA in the germline V gene. Trimming stripped 7 bases from V and 1 base from J, with 13 bases between. As DNA, the CDR3 is TGCAGCGCCCTAGGACAGAAGAACACTGAAGCTTTCTTT. Protein: CSALGQKNTEAFF.